The clone carrying this T cell receptor (beta chain) was observed a few times. Its cognate antigen is unknown. Sequenced by immunoSEQ multiplex PCR; TCRdb stores in-frame clones only, minus some. This sample yields roughly 35,000 clones, of which 78% are seen a single time; 10% to 15% belongs to the top ten. The data originate from a study of OX40 agonist ivuxolimab in advanced cancers. Overall study findings and caveats: Partial responders receiving 0.1-3.0 mg/kg showed among the lowest clonal expansion.

The CDR3 is 15 amino acids. Trimming shortened V by 5 bases and J by 0 bases, and 11 bases separated the two germline ends. CDR1 and CDR2 (germline): LNHDA, SQIVND (reference sequence). Systemic immunosuppression or autoimmune disease history was grounds to exclude patients. This receptor was obtained from an adult with an advanced solid tumor such as melanoma, head and neck, liver or kidney cancer. The chain couples TRBV19 to TRBJ2-1; no firm D call. Material: CD4+ or CD8+ T cells sorted from blood, obtained in a trial of the OX40 agonist ivuxolimab. The CDR3 DNA reads TGTGCCAGTAGTTGGGCCTCGTACTCCTACAATGAGCAGTTCTTC. Protein product: CASSWASYSYNEQFF.